The clone carrying this TCR beta chain showed up just a few times. The antigen is not known. The data originate from a study of early T cells in non-severe SARS-CoV-2 infection. The wider study: Sequencing of bulk RNA from unsorted whole blood was done, without chain pairing.

Researchers attached unique molecular identifiers to individual cDNA molecules. TCRdb passed the 5' RACE reads through MiXCR, listing each CDR3 protein once. The table lists 50,000 to 70,000 distinct CDR3 sequences, approximately 12% of them singletons. Study-wide results and caveats: Missing private and CD4 specificities, VDJdb matching favored anti-spike CD8 responses.

The CDR3 is made up of 15 amino acids. J was trimmed by 1 base and V by 6 bases; bases with no gene match: 8. CDR1 MNHNS and CDR2 SASEGT come from the germline V gene. The sequencing input was whole blood. The origin of this receptor is an adult who was a healthcare worker with PCR-confirmed SARS-CoV-2 infection or an uninfected control (not recorded which). V is TRBV6-1 and J is TRBJ2-7; 8 bases match TRBD2. CDR3 sequence reads: CASSRAGAISYEQYF. CDR3 coding DNA: TGTGCCAGCAGCCGAGCGGGAGCCATTTCCTACGAGCAGTACTTC.